The rows below give T cell receptor beta chains drawn from one sample of a study of blood T cell repertoires in COVID-19. Here immunoSEQ multiplex PCR was the method, and the copy in TCRdb shows in-frame clones only, minus some. The repertoire holds fewer than 250,000 clones, approximately 87% seen once, with 0.75% to 0.9% in the top ten. The sample comprised peripheral blood. These TCRs come from a woman between 65 and 79 years old with acute or convalescent COVID-19. Each CDR3 is given with its conserved first and last residue. The D gene is left open where the match is weak.

TRBJ1-5 | 14 | TRBV6-2/TRBV6-3 | . | CASSEGGVGQPQHF
TRBJ2-3 | 15 | TRBV9 | . | CASSVGGTGTDTQYF
TRBJ2-1 | 15 | TRBV18 | TRBD2 | CASSRSGSSYNEQFF
TRBJ1-3 | 14 | TRBV10-3 | . | CAITDKSSGNTIYF
TRBJ1-1 | 16 | TRBV9 | TRBD1 | CASSVGGGRGPTEAFF
TRBJ1-2 | 14 | TRBV6-2/TRBV6-3 | . | CASSSGTSNYGYTF
TRBJ2-7 | 15 | TRBV4-2 | TRBD1 | CASSQGRQGSYEQYF
TRBJ2-2 | 13 | TRBV28 | . | CASSPGWTGELFF
TRBJ2-2 | 17 | TRBV7-6 | . | CASSARLVSPTGGELFF
TRBJ2-3 | 17 | TRBV9 | TRBD2 | CASSVGVSGSGTDTQYF
TRBJ2-5 | 13 | TRBV2 | TRBD2 | CASSEQAGQTQYF
TRBJ1-1 | 18 | TRBV19 | TRBD1 | CASIPGTGGFMMNTEAFF
TRBJ2-5 | 18 | TRBV7-7 | TRBD2 | CASSRTPTLAGFQETQYF
TRBJ1-5 | 14 | TRBV9 | . | CASSPRPGGEPQHF
TRBJ1-2 | 16 | TRBV5-5 | . | CASSLGHTPSNYGYTF
TRBJ2-1 | 15 | TRBV6-5 | TRBD1 | CASNRQGMGYNEQFF
TRBJ2-1 | 14 | TRBV2 | . | CASSVSPVYNEQFF
TRBJ2-5 | 13 | TRBV24-1 | . | CATSLAGQETQYF
TRBJ1-2 | 15 | TRBV5-1 | . | CASSPYGESNYGYTF
TRBJ2-1 | 18 | TRBV3-1/TRBV3-2 | TRBD2 | CASSQNLPLAGLYNEQFF
TRBJ1-2 | 13 | TRBV4-3 | . | CASSPTPGDSYTF
TRBJ2-1 | 14 | TRBV12-5 | . | CASGLVWGSDEQFF
TRBJ2-3 | 15 | TRBV20-1 | . | CSASKTQGPTDTQYF
TRBJ1-6 | 16 | TRBV11-3 | TRBD1 | CASSLGQGSYNSPLHF
TRBJ2-1 | 15 | TRBV6-1 | TRBD2 | CASSVAGSSYNEQFF